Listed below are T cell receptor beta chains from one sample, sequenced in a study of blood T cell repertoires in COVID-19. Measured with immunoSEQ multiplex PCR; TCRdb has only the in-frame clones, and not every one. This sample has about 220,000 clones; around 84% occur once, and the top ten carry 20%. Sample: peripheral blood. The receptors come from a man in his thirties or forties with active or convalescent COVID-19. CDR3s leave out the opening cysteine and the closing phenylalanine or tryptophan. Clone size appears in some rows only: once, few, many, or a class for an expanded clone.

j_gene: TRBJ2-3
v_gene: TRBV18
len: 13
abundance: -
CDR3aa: ASSPRSGGTDTQY

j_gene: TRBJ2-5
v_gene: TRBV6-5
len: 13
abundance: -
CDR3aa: ASSNSGGTQETQY

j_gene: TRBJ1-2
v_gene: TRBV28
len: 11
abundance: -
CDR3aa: ASNRPQGVSYT

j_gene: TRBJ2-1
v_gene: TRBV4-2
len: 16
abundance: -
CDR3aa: ASSQPGLAGRTDGEQF

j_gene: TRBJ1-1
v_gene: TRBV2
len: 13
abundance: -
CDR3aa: ASSPFGQALGEAF

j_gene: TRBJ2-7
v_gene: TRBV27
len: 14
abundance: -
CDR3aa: ASSLKGGGISYEQY

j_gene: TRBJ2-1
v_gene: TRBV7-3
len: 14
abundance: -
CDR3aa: ASSYSSGTVDNEQF

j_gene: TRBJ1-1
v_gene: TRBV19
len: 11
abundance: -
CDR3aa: ASHGRGHSEAF

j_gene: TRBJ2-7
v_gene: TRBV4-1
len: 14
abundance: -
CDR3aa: ASSQLGLAGVGEQY

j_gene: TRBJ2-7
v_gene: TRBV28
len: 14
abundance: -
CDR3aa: ASTPFRLADPYEQY

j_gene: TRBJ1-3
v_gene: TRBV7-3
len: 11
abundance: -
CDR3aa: ASSSSPGNTIY

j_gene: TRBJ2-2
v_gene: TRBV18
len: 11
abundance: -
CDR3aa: ASSSGGPGELF

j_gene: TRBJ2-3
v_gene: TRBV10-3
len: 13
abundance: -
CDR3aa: AISPRRGGPDTQY

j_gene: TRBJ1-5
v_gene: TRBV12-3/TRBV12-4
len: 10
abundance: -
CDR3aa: ASRTGNQPQH

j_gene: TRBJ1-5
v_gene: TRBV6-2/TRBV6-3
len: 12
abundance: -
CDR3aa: ASSRAYSNQPQH

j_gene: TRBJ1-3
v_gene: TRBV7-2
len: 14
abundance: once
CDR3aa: ASSFTGTGVGNTIY

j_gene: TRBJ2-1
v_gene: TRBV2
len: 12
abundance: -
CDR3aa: ASSTTWSGGEQF

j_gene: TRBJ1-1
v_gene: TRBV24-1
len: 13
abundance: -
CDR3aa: ATCGAPCERTEAF

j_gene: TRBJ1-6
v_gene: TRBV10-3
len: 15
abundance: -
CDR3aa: AISAQAGRAHNSPLH

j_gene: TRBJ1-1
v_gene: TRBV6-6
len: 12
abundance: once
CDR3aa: ASSYGGTLAEAF

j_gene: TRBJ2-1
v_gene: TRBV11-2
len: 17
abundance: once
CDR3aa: ASSPGTSGGARSYNEQF

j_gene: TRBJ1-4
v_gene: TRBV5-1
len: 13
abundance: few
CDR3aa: ASSFGGRPNEKLF